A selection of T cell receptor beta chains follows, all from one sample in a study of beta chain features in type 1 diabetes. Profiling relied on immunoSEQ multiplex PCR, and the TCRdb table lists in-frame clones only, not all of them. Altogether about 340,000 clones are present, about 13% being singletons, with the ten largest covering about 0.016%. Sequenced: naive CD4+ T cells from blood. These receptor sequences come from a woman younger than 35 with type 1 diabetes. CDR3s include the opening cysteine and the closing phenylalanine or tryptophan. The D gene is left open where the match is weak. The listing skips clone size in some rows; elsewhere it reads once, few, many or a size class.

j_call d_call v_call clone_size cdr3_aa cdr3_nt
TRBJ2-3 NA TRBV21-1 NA CASSLRGLEISDTQYF TGTGCCAGCAGTCTCAGGGGGCTTGAAATTTCGGATACGCAGTATTTT
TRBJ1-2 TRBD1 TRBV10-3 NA CAIQQGFYGYTF TGTGCCATCCAACAGGGGTTCTATGGCTACACCTTC
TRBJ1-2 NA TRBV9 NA CASSVDQGFTYGYTF TGTGCCAGCAGCGTAGACCAGGGGTTCACCTATGGCTACACCTTC
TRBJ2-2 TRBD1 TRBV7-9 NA CASRNRGAGELFF TGTGCCAGCAGGAACAGGGGGGCCGGGGAGCTGTTTTTT
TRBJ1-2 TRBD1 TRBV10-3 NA CAISSWTGRDGYTF TGTGCCATCAGCTCCTGGACAGGGAGGGATGGCTACACCTTC
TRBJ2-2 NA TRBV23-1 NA CASSQSWAGNYETGELFF TGCGCCAGCAGTCAATCTTGGGCGGGGAATTACGAAACCGGGGAGCTGTTTTTT
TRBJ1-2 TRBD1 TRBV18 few CASSEGQNYGYTF TGTGCCAGCTCAGAGGGACAGAACTATGGCTACACCTTC
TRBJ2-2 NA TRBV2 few CASSEAQGSTGELFF TGTGCCAGCAGTGAAGCGCAGGGGTCCACCGGGGAGCTGTTTTTT
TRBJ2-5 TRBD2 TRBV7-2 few CASSLEAGALETQYF TGTGCCAGCAGCTTAGAAGCGGGAGCGTTAGAGACCCAGTACTTC
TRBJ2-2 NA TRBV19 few CASTSGGTGELFF TGTGCCAGTACTTCCGGGGGTACCGGGGAGCTGTTTTTT
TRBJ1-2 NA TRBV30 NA CAWTGIGYGYTF TGTGCCTGGACAGGGATTGGCTATGGCTACACCTTC
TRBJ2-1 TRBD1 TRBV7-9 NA CASSTGQGKGSYNEQFF TGTGCCAGCAGCACCGGACAGGGAAAGGGGTCCTACAATGAGCAGTTCTTC
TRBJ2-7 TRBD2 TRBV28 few CASSGLAGGSYEQYF TGTGCCAGCAGTGGACTAGCGGGAGGATCGTACGAGCAGTACTTC
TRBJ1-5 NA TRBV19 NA CATTEAGLSNQPQHF TGTGCCACCACGGAGGCCGGACTTAGCAATCAGCCCCAGCATTTT
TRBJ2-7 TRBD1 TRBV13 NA CASSSHADRGVVGNYEQYF TGTGCCAGCAGCTCTCACGCTGACAGGGGGGTTGTAGGGAACTACGAGCAGTACTTC
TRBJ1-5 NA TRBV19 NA CASSIEGRHQPQHF TGTGCCAGTAGTATCGAAGGGAGGCATCAGCCCCAGCATTTT
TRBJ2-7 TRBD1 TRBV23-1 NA CASSLQPGTGAPNPYEQYF TGCGCCAGCAGTCTCCAACCCGGGACAGGCGCCCCTAATCCCTACGAGCAGTACTTC
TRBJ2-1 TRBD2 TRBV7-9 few CASSLGTSGKFF TGTGCCAGCAGCTTAGGGACTAGCGGAAAGTTCTTC
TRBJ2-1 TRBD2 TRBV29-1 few CSVDRTSGYNEQFF TGCAGCGTTGACAGGACTAGCGGCTACAATGAGCAGTTCTTC
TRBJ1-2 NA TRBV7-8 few CASSLALAITGYTF TGTGCCAGCAGCTTAGCGTTGGCAATAACTGGCTACACCTTC
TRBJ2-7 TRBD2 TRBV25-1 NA CASKAGGSSYEQYF TGTGCCAGCAAGGCGGGAGGCAGCTCCTACGAGCAGTACTTC
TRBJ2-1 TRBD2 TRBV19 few CASSASLAGSSNEQFF TGTGCCAGTAGTGCCTCACTAGCGGGAAGCTCCAATGAGCAGTTCTTC
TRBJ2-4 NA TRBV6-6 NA CASSANRNIQYF TGTGCCAGCAGCGCGAATAGAAACATTCAGTACTTC
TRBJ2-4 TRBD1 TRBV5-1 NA CASSRDRVAKNIQYF TGCGCCAGCAGCAGAGACAGGGTAGCCAAAAACATTCAGTACTTC
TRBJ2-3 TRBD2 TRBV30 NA CAWRPSGSTDTQYF TGTGCCTGGAGGCCTAGCGGAAGCACAGATACGCAGTATTTT